This paragraph covers one T cell receptor (beta chain) sequence. Germline V gene data show CDR1 as ENHRY and CDR2 as SYGVKD. V dropped 11 bases and J dropped 1 base, with 14 bases sitting between them. The CDR3 sequence is 13 residues long. Original handling: Using reference gene primer amplification, nucleated cell counts were estimated. Using immunoSEQ multiplex PCR, the repertoire was profiled, and TCRdb retains in-frame clones only, with some absent. Clone size and the V and J calls come from that table; the DNA yielded D and trimming. The sample has about 33,000 clones, around nine tenths seen once; the top ten hold 15% to 20%. The source of the sample is a study of blood T cell repertoires in COVID-19. Study information: Italy, Spain and the United States were the sources of the convalescent and acute COVID-19 samples. T cells, B-cell-depleted T cells, or PBMCs provided the cDNA or gDNA that served as material.

Sequenced: peripheral blood. The TCR sequence derives from a man between 65 and 80 years old with acute or convalescent COVID-19. The chain combines TRBV10-3 with TRBJ1-2, with D possibly TRBD1 on 5 matching bases. As DNA, the CDR3 is TGTGCCTCCTCCACCAGGGATAACTATGGCTACACCTTC. Residues: CASSTRDNYGYTF.